The 18 T cell receptor beta chains given below trace back to one sample, sequenced in a study of T cell changes during pregnancy in multiple sclerosis. Profiled with immunoSEQ multiplex PCR; TCRdb holds only in-frame clones, not every one. The sample consists of tens of thousands of clones, roughly 92% of them appearing once. Sequenced here: peripheral blood, sampled after pregnancy. The receptors were gathered from a female donor with multiple sclerosis, enrolled in a pregnancy study.

J is TRBJ1-4 and V is TRBV30; the match to TRBD1 covers 11 bases. Germline values: CDR1 GTSNPN, CDR2 SVGIG (reference sequence). This CDR3 is built from 15 residues. The V gene end was trimmed by 1 base and the J gene end by 5 bases; junction bases not matched to a gene: 3. CDR3 bases: TGTGCCTGGAGTGCCGGGACAGGGGGAAATGAAAAACTGTTTTTT. This gives the protein CAWSAGTGGNEKLFF.

The chain is built from TRBV9 and TRBJ1-2; no clear D. V dropped 2 bases and J dropped 2 bases, with 10 bases sitting between them. Germline lookup yields CDR1 SGDLS and CDR2 YYNGEE. The CDR3 covers 14 residues. Here the CDR3 DNA reads TGTGCCAGCAGCGTCTCCGGGAACAACTATGGCTACACCTTC. Protein product: CASSVSGNNYGYTF.

The chain recombines TRBV5-1 with TRBJ1-4; possibly TRBD1 for D (6 bases). Germline V gives CDR1 SGHRS, CDR2 YFSETQ. The ends were cut back, 0 bases at V and 7 bases at J, with 16 bases in the middle. The CDR3 runs 16 residues. CDR3 nucleotides: TGCGCCAGCAGCTTGGGAAACAGGGATAGAGGTGAAAAACTGTTTTTT. This codes for CASSLGNRDRGEKLFF.

The J gene is TRBJ2-5, the V gene TRBV30; tentative D call: TRBD2 (6 bases). Germline V gives CDR1 GTSNPN, CDR2 SVGIG (reference sequence). The CDR3 contains 16 residues. The V end lost 2 bases, the J end lost 1 base, and 17 bases lay between the germline ends. The CDR3 spells CAWSKGRGKAQETQYF. The DNA of the CDR3 is TGTGCCTGGAGTAAGGGTCGGGGGAAGGCCCAAGAGACCCAGTACTTC.

This chain uses TRBV30 with TRBJ2-3, with 12 bases identical to TRBD2. The length of the CDR3 is 14 residues. With 5 bases clipped from V and 3 bases from J, the junction kept 3 bases outside the gene matches. Per germline, CDR1 GTSNPN and CDR2 SVGIG (reference sequence). The CDR3 coding sequence is TGTGCCTGGTGCCTAGCGGGGGGGACAGATACGCAGTATTTT. Translated: CAWCLAGGTDTQYF.

V and J are TRBV19 and TRBJ1-1, with D possibly being TRBD1 (6 bases). The V end was cut by 6 bases, the J end by 1 base, with 9 bases between. The CDR3 spans 13 residues. The germline gives CDR1 LNHDA, CDR2 SQIVND (reference sequence). In nucleotides, the CDR3 is TGTGCCAGTAGCCCCAGGGGGAACACTGAAGCTTTCTTT. Its translation: CASSPRGNTEAFF.

This clone was seen more than once but under ten times. The chain has TRBV27 and TRBJ1-2; 8 bases align to TRBD1. Germline trimming cut 3 bases from V and 2 bases from J; bases unmatched to any gene: 8. Per germline, CDR1 MNHEY and CDR2 SMNVEV (reference sequence). The CDR3 runs 16 residues. Here the CDR3 reads CASSFHRQGANYGYTF. The CDR3 bases are TGTGCCAGCAGTTTCCACAGGCAGGGGGCGAACTATGGCTACACCTTC.

The V call is TRBV6-1, the J call TRBJ1-1; no clear D gene. V lost 3 bases, J lost 0 bases, and 5 bases lay in between. This CDR3 spans 13 amino acids. The germline V gene has CDR1 MNHNS and CDR2 SASEGT. The CDR3 here is CASSESMNTEAFF. CDR3 nucleotide sequence: TGTGCCAGCAGTGAGTCAATGAACACTGAAGCTTTCTTT.

V gene TRBV13 combines with J gene TRBJ2-1; the D gene is possibly TRBD1 (5 bases). Germline V CDR1 and CDR2: PRHDT, FYEKMQ (reference sequence). The CDR3 totals 14 residues. The V gene lost 1 base and the J gene lost 15 bases, with 19 bases spanning the gap. The CDR3 region is CASSLVGHKKGWFF. Written as DNA, the CDR3 is TGTGCCAGCAGCTTAGTTGGACATAAAAAAGGTTGGTTCTTC.

This chain uses TRBV27 with TRBJ2-3, with 9 bases that match TRBD2. J gave up 5 bases and V 3 bases, and 6 bases lay outside the gene matches. CDR3 size: 15 residues. The germline CDR1 and CDR2 sequences are MNHEY and SMNVEV (reference sequence). CDR3 in amino acids: CASSFGTSLGDTQYF. The CDR3 region has the DNA TGTGCCAGCAGTTTCGGGACTAGCCTGGGAGATACGCAGTATTTT.

The rearrangement joins TRBV19 to TRBJ1-1; 10 positions agree with TRBD1. The CDR3 has 14 residues. V lost 6 bases, J lost 4 bases, and 5 bases stayed unmatched. Germline V gives CDR1 LNHDA, CDR2 SQIVND (reference sequence). The CDR3 sequence is CASSFDRGLTEAFF. For the CDR3, the DNA is TGTGCCAGTAGCTTTGACAGGGGGCTCACTGAAGCTTTCTTT.

The rearrangement joins TRBV6-1 to TRBJ2-3; TRBD1 matches 7 bases. CDR1 is MNHNS, CDR2 SASEGT, per germline. The CDR3 is 15 residues long. V lost 4 bases to trimming and J lost 4 bases; unmatched junction nucleotides: 8. Here the CDR3 reads CASSGVQGIADTQYF. The DNA of the CDR3 is TGTGCCAGCAGTGGGGTACAGGGGATCGCAGATACGCAGTATTTT.

The rearrangement uses TRBV6-6 and TRBJ1-3; 10 bases agree with TRBD1. Looked up from germline, CDR1 is MNHNY and CDR2 is SVGAGI (reference sequence). J gave up 4 bases and V 8 bases, and 8 bases lay outside the gene matches. The CDR3 spans 15 residues. The CDR3: CASGEGQGLGNTIYF. The CDR3 DNA follows: TGTGCCAGCGGTGAGGGACAGGGGCTAGGAAACACCATATATTTT.

J is TRBJ2-7 and V is TRBV7-6; 9 bases are a match to TRBD2. Per the germline V gene, CDR1 is SGHVS and CDR2 is FNYEAQ. The CDR3 length is 17 residues. The trim removed 5 bases at V and 2 bases at J, leaving 13 bases unmatched. The CDR3 spells CASSPLGAGGPPYEQYF. CDR3 DNA: TGTGCCAGCAGCCCCCTTGGAGCGGGGGGTCCTCCCTACGAGCAGTACTTC.

V is TRBV6-5 and J is TRBJ1-1; D is unclear. The CDR3 length is 14 residues. Trimming pared 0 bases from V and 1 base from J, leaving 6 bases between. Germline V gene sequence: CDR1 MNHEY, CDR2 SVGAGI. The CDR3 here is CASSYSSKNTEAFF. The CDR3 region has the DNA TGTGCCAGCAGTTACTCGAGCAAGAACACTGAAGCTTTCTTT.

The chain couples TRBV5-6 to TRBJ2-6, with D uncertain. The CDR3 extends over 13 amino acids. V was pared by 6 bases and J by 0 bases, with 4 bases between. The germline V gene has CDR1 SGHDT and CDR2 YYEEEE. The CDR3 DNA is TGTGCCAGCATCTACTCTGGGGCCAACGTCCTGACTTTC. Its protein is CASIYSGANVLTF.

The genes are TRBV7-6 and TRBJ1-5; D not certain. The V gene's germline CDR1 is SGHVS and CDR2 FNYEAQ. V lost 2 bases and J lost 2, with 13 bases in between. The CDR3 covers 16 residues. The DNA for the CDR3 is TGTGCCAGCAGCTTAACGACGCGGGGTCGCAATCAGCCCCAGCATTTT. This gives the protein CASSLTTRGRNQPQHF.

The chain recombines TRBV7-8 with TRBJ1-5; unclear D gene. Germline V gives CDR1 SGHVS, CDR2 FQNEAQ. The CDR3 is 16 amino acids. V was trimmed by 2 bases and J by 6 bases, leaving 17 bases between them. The CDR3 loop is CASSLRFPIGGQPQHF. The CDR3 bases are TGTGCCAGCAGCTTACGGTTTCCCATAGGAGGTCAGCCCCAGCATTTT.